A single sample is the source of the 22 T cell receptor beta chains below, sequenced in a study of T cells after yellow fever vaccination. Using its own MiXCR run on the 5' RACE reads, TCRdb lists one record per CDR3 protein. The sample has 340,000 or so distinct CDR3 sequences, about an eighth seen once. Sequenced here: CD4+ T cells sorted from PBMCs, sampled 15 days after the yellow fever booster vaccination. These TCRs come from a man aged 18 to 29 who received the YFV17D yellow fever vaccine.

This clonotype was seen only once. This chain links TRBV7-9 with TRBJ1-2; D unresolved. There are 13 residues in the CDR3. V gave up 2 bases and J gave up 7 bases, with 11 bases separating them. Germline CDR1 is SEHNR and CDR2 is FQNEAQ (reference sequence). The CDR3 spells CASSLKGTLGYTF. CDR3 coding DNA: TGTGCCAGCAGCTTAAAGGGAACTCTTGGCTACACCTTC.

This clonotype was seen many times. CDR3 in DNA: TGTGCCAGCAGCCAGTCACAGGGTGGAGCTTTCTTT. As protein: CASSQSQGGAFF. This rearrangement joins TRBV5-5 to TRBJ1-1; D possibly corresponds to TRBD1 (6 bases). This CDR3 spans 12 amino acids. The V gene's germline CDR1 is SGHKS and CDR2 YYEKEE (reference sequence). V shed 4 bases and J shed 10 bases, with 14 bases lying between them.

There are a few counts of this clonotype. The CDR3 region has the DNA TGTGCCAGCAGTTTATTGTGGGACAACTACACCTTC. It specifies CASSLLWDNYTF. V usage is TRBV12-3 or TRBV12-4 and J usage is TRBJ1-2; D possibly corresponds to TRBD1 (6 bases). V dropped 2 bases and J dropped 10 bases, with 11 bases sitting between them. The CDR3 has 12 residues.

The rearrangement links TRBV7-6 to TRBJ2-2; D might be TRBD1 or TRBD2, each matching 6 bases. The V end was cut by 5 bases, the J end by 3 bases, with 16 bases between. Germline V gives CDR1 SGHVS, CDR2 FNYEAQ. The CDR3 consists of 16 residues. The chain's CDR3 is CASSGDGGGYTGELFF. The CDR3 DNA sequence: TGTGCCAGCAGCGGCGACGGAGGGGGGTACACCGGGGAGCTGTTTTTT. Full variable domain (rest looked up from reference TRBV7-6 and TRBJ2-2): GAGVSQSPRYKVTKRGQDVALRCDPISGHVSLYWYRQALGQGPEFLTYFNYEAQQDKSGLPNDRFSAERPEGSISTLTIQRTEQRDSAMYRCASSGDGGGYTGELFFGEGSRLTVL.

V gene TRBV9 combines with J gene TRBJ2-1, with TRBD2 as a possible D gene (6 bases). The CDR3 length is 13 residues. The V end was cut by 0 bases, the J end by 8 bases, with 9 bases between. The germline V gene encodes CDR1 SGDLS and CDR2 YYNGEE. CDR3 sequence: CASSVGWRDEQFF. For the CDR3, the DNA is TGTGCCAGCAGCGTAGGTTGGAGGGATGAGCAGTTCTTC.

This clonotype was observed a few times. The J gene is TRBJ1-2, the V gene TRBV5-6; D call uncertain. From germline, CDR1 is SGHDT and CDR2 YYEEEE. Between the trimmed V and J ends, which lost 1 base and 10 bases, there was a span of 11 bases. CDR3 length: 12 residues. The CDR3 region has the DNA TGTGCCAGCAGCTTGTTCGCCGGGTCCTACACCTTC. This encodes CASSLFAGSYTF.

The V call is TRBV12-3 or TRBV12-4, the J call TRBJ2-5; D is perhaps TRBD2 (7 bases). V lost 5 bases, J lost 2 bases, and 15 bases lay in between. The CDR3 has 15 residues. Written as DNA, the CDR3 is TGTGCCAGCAGTCCCCTCGGGGGGCAACAAGAGACCCAGTACTTC. Translation: CASSPLGGQQETQYF.

In its sample, this clonotype was seen many times. The chain employs TRBV7-7 and TRBJ2-5; D is possibly TRBD1 (5 bases). With 0 bases removed from V and 1 base from J, the gap between germline ends came to 12 bases. Germline-derived CDR1 and CDR2 are SSHAT and FNYEAQ (reference sequence). The CDR3 loop spans 16 amino acids. The chain's CDR3 is CASSLAPTGSQETQYF. The CDR3 coding sequence is TGTGCCAGCAGCTTAGCGCCAACAGGCTCCCAAGAGACCCAGTACTTC.

The chain couples TRBV9 to TRBJ1-3; D is perhaps TRBD1 (5 bases). Germline V lookup: CDR1 SGDLS, CDR2 YYNGEE. The V gene lost 3 bases and the J gene lost 0 bases, with 16 bases spanning the gap. The CDR3 is made up of 17 amino acids. CDR3 bases: TGTGCCAGCAGCGAGGCGCCAGGGCGGTCCTCTGGAAACACCATATATTTT. Its protein product is CASSEAPGRSSGNTIYF. The complete variable domain, with remaining parts taken from reference TRBV9 and TRBJ1-3, reads DSGVTQTPKHLITATGQRVTLRCSPRSGDLSVYWYQQSLDQGLQFLIQYYNGEERAKGNILERFSAQQFPDLHSELNLSSLELGDSALYFCASSEAPGRSSGNTIYFGEGSWLTVV.

The CDR3 bases are TGTGCCAGCAGCACGGGTCCCGGAGGGGATACGCAGTATTTT. It translates to CASSTGPGGDTQYF. The V call is TRBV7-3, the J call TRBJ2-3; a possible D gene is TRBD2 (6 bases). Germline assignment: CDR1 SGHTA and CDR2 FQGTGA. V lost 5 bases, J lost 6 bases, and 15 bases lay in between. This CDR3 is built from 14 residues.

The chain employs TRBV5-1 and TRBJ2-3; 9 bases are shared with TRBD2. J gave up 11 bases and V 0 bases, and 13 bases lay outside the gene matches. Germline CDR1 is SGHRS and CDR2 is YFSETQ. The CDR3 consists of 16 residues. CDR3 nucleotide sequence: TGCGCCAGCAGCTTGGCCCGGGCTAGCGGGGCCCCCCAGCAGTATTTT. This sequence encodes CASSLARASGAPQQYF.

The V gene is TRBV7-2, the J gene TRBJ1-1; 8 bases line up with TRBD1. CDR1 and CDR2 (germline): SGHTA, FQGNSA. Trimming took 8 bases from V and 4 from J; bases not matched to a gene: 18. This CDR3 spans 17 amino acids. CDR3 nucleotide sequence: TGTGCCAGCGGATCTTACCGTAGGACAGGGAGGCGCACTGAAGCTTTCTTT. Translated, it gives CASGSYRRTGRRTEAFF.

The CDR3 sequence is CASSQVSGNHEQYF. The CDR3 nucleotides read TGTGCCAGCAGCCAAGTTTCAGGGAACCACGAGCAGTACTTC. The chain carries TRBV3-1 and TRBJ2-7; a possible D gene is TRBD1 (5 bases). This CDR3 contains 14 residues. Between the trimmed V and J ends, which lost 1 base and 5 bases, there was a span of 12 bases. Looked up from germline, CDR1 is LGHDT and CDR2 is YNNKEL (reference sequence).

This clonotype was counted a few times. The chain uses TRBV29-1 and TRBJ1-1; no clear D gene. V gave up 4 bases and J gave up 0 bases, with 12 bases separating them. The CDR3 spans 14 residues. Germline CDR1 reads SQVTM; CDR2 reads ANQGSEA. The CDR3 loop is CSVARTDLNTEAFF. In DNA form, the CDR3 reads TGCAGCGTTGCTCGAACGGACCTGAACACTGAAGCTTTCTTT.

The chain has TRBV4-3 and TRBJ2-6; D might be TRBD2 (5 bases). The germline CDR1 and CDR2 sequences are LGHNA and YSLEER. V gave up 4 bases and J gave up 3 bases, with 10 bases separating them. The CDR3 runs 15 residues. The CDR3 bases are TGCGCCAGCAGCCCAGAGGGCTTTGGGGCCAACGTCCTGACTTTC. It encodes CASSPEGFGANVLTF.

The CDR3 spells CASSADRFTEAFF. The CDR3 region has the DNA TGTGCCAGCAGCGCCGACAGATTCACTGAAGCTTTCTTT. This rearrangement joins TRBV6-1 to TRBJ1-1, with D perhaps matching TRBD1 (5 bases). This CDR3 spans 13 amino acids. The germline V gene has CDR1 MNHNS and CDR2 SASEGT. V was trimmed by 6 bases and J by 4 bases, leaving 12 bases between them.

CDR3 nucleotide sequence: TGTGCCAGCAGCGTAGGGGAGGGGGCATACGAGCAGTACTTC. Translated: CASSVGEGAYEQYF. J is TRBJ2-7 and V is TRBV9; D is possibly TRBD1 or TRBD2 (7 bases each). Germline V gives CDR1 SGDLS, CDR2 YYNGEE. The CDR3 runs 14 residues. Trimming left V 0 bases short and J 4 bases short, with 11 bases between.

This clonotype has more than one count but fewer than ten. The V gene is TRBV4-1, the J gene TRBJ2-2, with a weak D call TRBD2 (7 bases). Deletions cut 3 bases from V and 5 bases from J, with 16 bases between. CDR1 and CDR2 (germline): MGHRA, YSYEKL. There are 16 residues in the CDR3. Here the CDR3 DNA reads TGCGCCAGCAGCCAGCCCAAGGGAGGGGGTACCGGGGAGCTGTTTTTT. As protein: CASSQPKGGGTGELFF.

This clonotype was picked up a small number of times. The chain recombines TRBV7-8 with TRBJ2-3; 7 bases align to TRBD2. The CDR3 is 16 amino acids. From germline, CDR1 is SGHVS and CDR2 FQNEAQ. J gave up 6 bases and V 0 bases, and 9 bases lay outside the gene matches. The DNA of the CDR3 is TGTGCCAGCAGCTTAGCCAGGCGGGACTATTTGGATACGCAGTATTTT. It encodes CASSLARRDYLDTQYF. Filled out from reference TRBV7-8 and TRBJ2-3, the complete variable domain reads GAGVSQSPRYKVAKRGQDVALRCDPISGHVSLFWYQQALGQGPEFLTYFQNEAQLDKSGLPSDRFFAERPEGSVSTLKIQRTQQEDSAVYLCASSLARRDYLDTQYFGPGTRLTVL.

This clonotype was seen only a few times. The chain joins TRBV20-1 to TRBJ2-3; a weak D match, TRBD1 (6 bases). Germline V gene lookup returns CDR1 DFQATT and CDR2 SNEGSKA (reference sequence). The CDR3 is 15 residues long. Trimming pared 6 bases from V and 2 bases from J, leaving 18 bases between. This chain's CDR3 is CSATGQGEFTDTQYF. The CDR3 DNA reads TGCAGTGCCACGGGACAAGGGGAGTTCACAGATACGCAGTATTTT.

This clonotype was found many times. The V and J genes are TRBV12-3 or TRBV12-4 and TRBJ1-1, with D unclear. Trimming shortened V by 6 bases and J by 0 bases, and 8 bases separated the two germline ends. The CDR3 consists of 13 residues. The DNA of the CDR3 is TGTGCCAGCAGCTTCACAGTGAACACTGAAGCTTTCTTT. Encoded protein: CASSFTVNTEAFF.

The J gene is TRBJ2-7, the V gene TRBV20-1; 7 nucleotides agree with TRBD1. Per the germline V gene, CDR1 is DFQATT and CDR2 is SNEGSKA (reference sequence). V shed 5 bases, J shed 3 bases, and the junction held 4 bases outside the gene matches. The CDR3 runs to 12 residues. The CDR3 DNA sequence: TGCAGTGCTGAAGGGGGCCACTACGAGCAGTACGTC. The encoded protein is CSAEGGHYEQYV.